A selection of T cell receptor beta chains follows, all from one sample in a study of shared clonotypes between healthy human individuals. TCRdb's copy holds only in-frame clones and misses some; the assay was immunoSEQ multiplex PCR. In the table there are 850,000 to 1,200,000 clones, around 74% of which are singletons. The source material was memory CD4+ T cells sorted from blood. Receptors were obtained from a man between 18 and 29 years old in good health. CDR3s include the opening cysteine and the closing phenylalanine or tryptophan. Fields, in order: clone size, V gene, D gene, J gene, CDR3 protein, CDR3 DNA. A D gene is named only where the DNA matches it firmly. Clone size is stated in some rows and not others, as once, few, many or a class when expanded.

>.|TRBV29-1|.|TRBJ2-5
CSVEQQTQYF
TGCAGCGTTGAACAGCAGACCCAGTACTTC
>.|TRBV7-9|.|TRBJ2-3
CASRQGWADTQYF
TGTGCCAGCAGGCAGGGCTGGGCAGATACGCAGTATTTT
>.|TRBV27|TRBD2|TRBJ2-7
CASSLSGGSREQYF
TGTGCCAGCAGTTTATCGGGAGGGTCGAGGGAGCAGTACTTC
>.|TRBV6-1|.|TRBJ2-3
CASSEPGRITDTQYF
TGTGCCAGCAGTGAACCGGGACGGATCACAGATACGCAGTATTTT
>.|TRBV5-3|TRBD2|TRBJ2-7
CARTCIRDYPSYEQYF
TGTGCCAGAACCTGTATCCGGGACTACCCCTCCTACGAGCAGTACTTC
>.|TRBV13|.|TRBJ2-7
CASSLGGTATYEQYF
TGTGCCAGCAGCCTAGGGGGTACAGCCACCTACGAGCAGTACTTC
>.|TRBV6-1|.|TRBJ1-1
CASSDRAAEAFF
TGTGCCAGCAGTGACCGGGCGGCTGAAGCTTTCTTT
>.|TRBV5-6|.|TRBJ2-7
CASSRLSEQYF
TGTGCCAGCAGCCGGCTAAGCGAGCAGTACTTC
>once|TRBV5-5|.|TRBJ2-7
CASSLSAASEQYF
TGTGCCAGCAGCTTGTCGGCAGCTTCCGAGCAGTACTTC
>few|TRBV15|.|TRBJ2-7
CATSSGLADTYEQYF
TGTGCCACCAGCAGCGGGCTAGCTGATACCTACGAGCAGTACTTC
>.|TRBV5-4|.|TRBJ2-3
CASSLGPGSTDTQYF
TGTGCCAGCAGCTTGGGTCCTGGTAGCACAGATACGCAGTATTTT
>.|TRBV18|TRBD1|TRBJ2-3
CASSIEGATDTQYF
TGTGCCAGCTCAATAGAGGGGGCGACAGATACGCAGTATTTT
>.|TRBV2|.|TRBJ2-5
CASSELIPETQYF
TGTGCCAGCAGTGAATTGATTCCGGAGACCCAGTACTTC
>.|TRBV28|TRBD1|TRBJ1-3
CASSPGQDRVFSSGNTIYF
TGTGCCAGCAGTCCCGGCCAAGACAGGGTCTTCTCCTCTGGAAACACCATATATTTT
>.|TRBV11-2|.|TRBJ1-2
CASSFTGPGGYTF
TGTGCCAGCAGCTTTACCGGGCCTGGGGGCTACACCTTC
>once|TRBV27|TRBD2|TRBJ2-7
CASSLLSSGRYEQYF
TGTGCCAGCAGTTTATTATCCAGCGGGAGGTACGAGCAGTACTTC
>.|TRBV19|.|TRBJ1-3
CASSTRGVGLSGNTIYF
TGTGCCAGTAGTACTCGAGGGGTAGGACTCTCTGGAAACACCATATATTTT
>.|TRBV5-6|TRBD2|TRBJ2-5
CASSPGTSGGQTQYF
TGTGCCAGCAGCCCCGGGACTAGCGGGGGGCAGACCCAGTACTTC
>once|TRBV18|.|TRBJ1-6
CASSTTQGSLHF
TGTGCCAGCTCAACGACCCAGGGGTCCCTCCACTTT
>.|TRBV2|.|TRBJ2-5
CASSTARGLGETQYF
TGTGCCAGCAGTACCGCCAGGGGTCTTGGGGAGACCCAGTACTTC
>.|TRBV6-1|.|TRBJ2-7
CASSDRSRTKTYEQYF
TGTGCCAGCAGTGACAGGTCGCGGACTAAGACCTACGAGCAGTACTTC
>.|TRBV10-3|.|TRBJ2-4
CAISEDIAKNIQYF
TGTGCCATCAGCGAGGACATAGCCAAAAACATTCAGTACTTC
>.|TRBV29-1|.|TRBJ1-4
CSVSGGAEKLFF
TGCAGCGTTTCAGGAGGCGCCGAAAAACTGTTTTTT
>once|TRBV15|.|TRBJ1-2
CATSRDRRYEILLNYGYTF
TGTGCCACCAGCAGAGATCGGAGGTACGAGATTTTACTTAACTATGGCTACACCTTC
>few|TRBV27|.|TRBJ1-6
CASRPLGGTSYNSPLHF
TGTGCCAGCAGACCGTTAGGGGGGACCTCCTATAATTCACCCCTCCACTTT
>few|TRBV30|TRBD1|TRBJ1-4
CAWSGDRGLEKLFF
TGTGCCTGGAGTGGGGACAGGGGACTTGAAAAACTGTTTTTT
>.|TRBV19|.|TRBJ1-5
CASSIKRRNSNQPQHF
TGTGCCAGTAGTATTAAGAGGAGAAATAGCAATCAGCCCCAGCATTTT
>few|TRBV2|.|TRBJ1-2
CASRESTYGYTF
TGTGCCAGCAGGGAATCCACCTATGGCTACACCTTC
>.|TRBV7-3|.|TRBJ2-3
CASSPGGTDTQYF
TGTGCCAGCAGCCCCGGGGGCACAGATACGCAGTATTTT
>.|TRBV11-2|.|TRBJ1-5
CASSLDTQSNQPQHF
TGTGCCAGCAGCTTAGATACACAGAGCAATCAGCCCCAGCATTTT
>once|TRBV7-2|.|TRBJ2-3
CASSPGNRITLVTQYF
TGTGCCAGCAGCCCCGGCAACAGGATTACCCTTGTTACGCAGTATTTT
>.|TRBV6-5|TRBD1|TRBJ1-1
CASSTDRVAFF
TGTGCCAGCAGTACGGACAGGGTCGCTTTCTTT
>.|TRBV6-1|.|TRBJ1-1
CASTEGKAYTEAFF
TGTGCCAGCACCGAGGGGAAGGCTTACACTGAAGCTTTCTTT
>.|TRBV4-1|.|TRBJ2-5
CASSQVEGNQETQYF
TGCGCCAGCAGCCAAGTCGAGGGGAACCAAGAGACCCAGTACTTC
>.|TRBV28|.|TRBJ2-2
CASSRNLATTGELFF
TGTGCCAGCAGTCGAAATCTAGCGACTACCGGGGAGCTGTTTTTT
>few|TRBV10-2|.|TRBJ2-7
CASSERGARGREQYF
TGCGCCAGCAGTGAGAGGGGGGCGAGGGGACGCGAGCAGTACTTC
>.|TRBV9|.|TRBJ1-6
CASSQYSYNSPLHF
TGTGCCAGCAGCCAATACTCCTATAATTCACCCCTCCACTTT
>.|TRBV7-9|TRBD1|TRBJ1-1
CAGQDNTEAFF
TGTGCCGGACAGGATAACACTGAAGCTTTCTTT
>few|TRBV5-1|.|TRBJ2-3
CATGVGPQSTDTQYF
TGCGCCACCGGGGTGGGACCGCAGAGCACAGATACGCAGTATTTT